Listed here are 20 T cell receptor beta chains from one sample, sequenced in a study of shared clonotypes between healthy human individuals (TCRdb year 2020). CD8 naive samples consisted of CD45RO-negative cells that were positively selected for CCR7, yielding a CD45RA+CCR7+ population without TemRA cells. The library was prepared using the immunoSEQ multiplex PCR assay. As stored in TCRdb, this immuneACCESS dataset retains in-frame rearrangements with V and J assigned. A fraction of the clones does not appear; measured against another copy, unresolved V genes explain less than half of the discrepancy, and the remainder lacks a known reason. The table for this sample lists 1.5 million to 2.5 million clones; roughly 95% of them were counted only once. 1.2% of the sample comes from the top ten. The sample taken for sequencing was naive CD8+ T cells sorted from blood. In light of the paper, this sample's cell subset or site label describes: CD45RA+CCR7+. Receptors were obtained from a man younger than 35 in good health.

This clone appeared a single time. The genes are TRBV23-1 and TRBJ1-6, with D perhaps TRBD1 (6 bases). TRBV23-1 is annotated as an ORF whose role is uncertain. This CDR3 has 17 amino acids. V shed 3 bases and J shed 4 bases, with 16 bases lying between them. CDR3 residues: CASSHCDWTEYNSPLHF. In DNA, the CDR3 is TGCGCCAGCAGTCACTGCGACTGGACAGAATATAATTCACCCCTCCACTTT.

This chain connects TRBV7-9 to TRBJ2-3; D is uncertain. Germline V gene data show CDR1 as SEHNR and CDR2 as FQNEAQ (reference sequence). With 5 bases removed from V and 6 bases from J, the gap between germline ends came to 12 bases. The CDR3 covers 13 residues. The CDR3 loop is CASSTGILDTQYF. CDR3 DNA sequence: TGTGCCAGCAGCACGGGTATTCTTGATACGCAGTATTTT.

The J gene is TRBJ1-2, the V gene TRBV21-1; the listed D gene, TRBD1, was not tested against the DNA. TRBV21-1 is deemed a pseudogene. The CDR3 consists of 17 residues. The CDR3, as DNA: TGTGCCAGCTATCCCCGAGAAGTGACAGGGTCGAACTATGGCTACACCTTC. It encodes CASYPREVTGSNYGYTF.

This chain uses TRBV29-1 with TRBJ1-2, with unresolved D. Germline V gene data show CDR1 as SQVTM and CDR2 as ANQGSEA. This CDR3 contains 12 residues. Trimming cost V 3 bases and J 2 bases, with 7 bases left between them. CDR3 coding DNA: TGCAGCGTTGAGAACAACAACTATGGCTACACCTTC. Translated, it gives CSVENNNYGYTF.

The chain has TRBV4-1 and TRBJ1-1, with D perhaps matching TRBD1 (5 bases). Trimming took 6 bases from V and 5 from J, leaving 16 bases between them. CDR1 is MGHRA, CDR2 YSYEKL, per germline. The CDR3 totals 14 residues. The CDR3 nucleotides read TGCGCCAGCAGTCACCGGGGCGGGGGGACTGAAGCTTTCTTT. Its translation is CASSHRGGGTEAFF.

The CDR3 coding sequence is TGTGCCAGCAGCGTCGTGGGGGACACTGAAGCTTTCTTT. Translating it yields CASSVVGDTEAFF. The chain joins TRBV6-1 to TRBJ1-1; D might be TRBD1 (5 bases). The CDR3 is made up of 13 amino acids. Deletions cut 6 bases from V and 3 bases from J, with 11 bases between. The germline V gene has CDR1 MNHNS and CDR2 SASEGT.

This clone came up once. The V gene is TRBV29-1, the J gene TRBJ1-4, with D maybe TRBD1 (5 bases). CDR3 size: 13 residues. V was shortened by 1 base and J by 4 bases, with 7 bases between the two germline ends. The germline gives CDR1 SQVTM, CDR2 ANQGSEA. This chain's CDR3 is CSVEGQLNEKLFF. The DNA of the CDR3 is TGCAGCGTTGAAGGACAGCTTAATGAAAAACTGTTTTTT.

V and J are TRBV7-2 and TRBJ2-3; unclear D gene. V lost 5 bases, J lost 6 bases, and 18 bases lay in between. From germline, CDR1 is SGHTA and CDR2 FQGNSA. This CDR3 has 15 amino acids. The CDR3 here is CASSPTVLLPDTQYF. The CDR3 DNA follows: TGTGCCAGCAGCCCCACCGTCCTCCTCCCTGATACGCAGTATTTT.

This clone has a single count. The chain uses TRBV2 and TRBJ2-7; tentative D call: TRBD1 (6 bases). Trimming cost V 1 base and J 2 bases, with 12 bases left between them. This CDR3 spans 15 amino acids. The germline CDR1 and CDR2 sequences are SNHLY and FYNNEI. The CDR3 here is CASSEGTALTYEQYF. CDR3 nucleotide sequence: TGTGCCAGCAGTGAAGGGACAGCCCTTACCTACGAGCAGTACTTC.

The genes are TRBV11-2 and TRBJ2-1; D gene ambiguous. Trimming took 5 bases from V and 6 from J, leaving 8 bases between them. The CDR3 totals 12 residues. CDR1 SGHAT and CDR2 FQNNGV come from the germline V gene. The CDR3 bases are TGTGCCAGCAGCGACCTGGGCAATGAGCAGTTCTTC. It codes for CASSDLGNEQFF.

The chain uses TRBV12-2 and TRBJ1-1; the table gives TRBD1 as D, unverified against the DNA. TRBV12-2 is deemed a pseudogene. This CDR3 is built from 16 residues. CDR3 loop: CASRLAADRLNTEAFF. CDR3 bases: TGTGCAAGTCGCTTAGCCGCTGACAGGTTGAACACTGAAGCTTTCTTT.

The V and J genes are TRBV7-9 and TRBJ2-7, with 9 bases aligning to TRBD2. V dropped 5 bases and J dropped 3; count of bases not matched to a gene: 5. CDR3 size: 14 residues. CDR1 is SEHNR, CDR2 FQNEAQ, per germline (reference sequence). CDR3: CASSGWTSDYEQYF. The CDR3, as DNA: TGTGCCAGCAGCGGATGGACTAGCGACTACGAGCAGTACTTC.

This clone was detected only a few times. The V gene is TRBV5-4, the J gene TRBJ1-2; a weak D match, TRBD1 (6 bases). V was cut by 0 bases and J by 4 bases, with 13 bases left in between. This CDR3 comprises 15 residues. The V gene's germline CDR1 is SGHNT and CDR2 YYREEE (reference sequence). CDR3 protein: CASSLVDAGVYGYTF. As DNA, the CDR3 is TGTGCCAGCAGCTTGGTTGACGCAGGGGTCTATGGCTACACCTTC.

The sample holds one count of this clone. This sequence joins TRBV6-1 and TRBJ2-7; maybe TRBD1 (6 bases). This CDR3 has 14 amino acids. Germline V gene data show CDR1 as MNHNS and CDR2 as SASEGT. Trimming took 1 base from V and 5 from J, leaving 12 bases between them. CDR3 region: CASSEEGDVDEQYF. For the CDR3, the DNA is TGTGCCAGCAGTGAAGAGGGGGACGTCGACGAGCAGTACTTC.

In regard to this clone: Distinct nucleotide sequences in the sample also encode this CDR3. The rearrangement joins TRBV11-2 to TRBJ2-7; no firm D call. The CDR3 has 13 residues. From germline, CDR1 is SGHAT and CDR2 FQNNGV. Trimming stripped 3 bases from V and 3 bases from J, with 9 bases between. CDR3 in DNA: TGTGCCAGCAGCTTCTCTACGTTCTACGAGCAGTACTTC. It is translated as CASSFSTFYEQYF.

In its sample, this clone was seen once. This chain links TRBV5-6 with TRBJ2-7, with D unresolved. The V end lost 4 bases, the J end lost 1 base, and 9 bases lay between the germline ends. CDR1 is SGHDT, CDR2 YYEEEE, per germline. The CDR3 is 13 residues long. The CDR3 DNA follows: TGTGCCAGCAGCCCGGACCCGTCCTACGAGCAGTACTTC. Residues: CASSPDPSYEQYF. The variable domain in full, with the rest retrieved from reference TRBV5-6 and TRBJ2-7, is DAGVTQSPTHLIKTRGQQVTLRCSPKSGHDTVSWYQQALGQGPQFIFQYYEEEERQRGNFPDRFSGHQFPNYSSELNVNALLLGDSALYLCASSPDPSYEQYFGPGTRLTVT.

The V and J genes are TRBV7-8 and TRBJ2-5; D is possibly TRBD2 (6 bases). The germline V gene encodes CDR1 SGHVS and CDR2 FQNEAQ. The CDR3 contains 14 residues. Trimming took off 6 bases at V and 5 bases at J, with 16 bases between the two ends. The CDR3 is CASSLNPGEETQYF. The CDR3 DNA reads TGTGCCAGCAGTCTCAACCCGGGGGAGGAGACCCAGTACTTC.

This rearrangement joins TRBV27 to TRBJ2-3; D is possibly TRBD2 (5 bases). Germline lookup yields CDR1 MNHEY and CDR2 SMNVEV (reference sequence). The CDR3 length is 13 residues. V was cut by 7 bases and J by 3 bases, with 11 bases left in between. Here the CDR3 reads CASKPSMTDTQYF. The DNA of the CDR3 is TGTGCCAGCAAGCCTAGCATGACAGATACGCAGTATTTT.

J is TRBJ2-7 and V is TRBV13, with D maybe TRBD2 (6 bases). The germline V and J ends were trimmed by 4 bases and 7 bases, with 26 bases remaining between them. The CDR3 has 17 residues. Germline V gene data show CDR1 as PRHDT and CDR2 as FYEKMQ (reference sequence). The CDR3 DNA sequence: TGTGCCAGCAGCTCCACCCGGCTGGGGGGTCTCCTGGGTGAGCAGTACTTC. Translated, it gives CASSSTRLGGLLGEQYF.

This clone was seen a single time. The chain employs TRBV29-1 and TRBJ2-1; either TRBD1 or TRBD2 may fit D (5 bases each). Germline V CDR1 and CDR2: SQVTM, ANQGSEA. This CDR3 is built from 16 residues. Between the trimmed V and J ends, which lost 5 bases and 1 base, there was a span of 18 bases. The DNA for the CDR3 is TGCAGCGTTAATTACCGAGGGGACGGATCCTACAATGAGCAGTTCTTC. Encoded protein: CSVNYRGDGSYNEQFF.